This passage covers 21 T cell receptor beta chains from one sample sequenced in a study of T-cell reconstitution after alpha-beta-depleted transplantation in children. A TCRbeta library incorporating unique molecular identifiers was prepared. TCRdb itself ran the PCR reads through MiXCR, one entry per CDR3 protein. The sample has hundreds of thousands of distinct CDR3 sequences, 10% to 15% seen once. The material was PBMCs, mostly from graft donor cells, obtained 360 days after TCRalphabeta/CD19-depleted stem cell transplant. These receptors all come from a male patient under 18 who had a stem cell transplant for acute myeloid leukemia, so the T cells may come from the graft donor.

The V gene is TRBV28, the J gene TRBJ2-3, with 8 bases that match TRBD1. Losses at the gene ends were 7 bases for V and 5 bases for J; bases not matched to a gene: 5. This CDR3 is built from 13 residues. Germline V gene sequence: CDR1 MDHEN, CDR2 SYDVKM. As DNA, the CDR3 is TGTGCCAGCAAGACAGGGGAAGGAGATACGCAGTATTTT. This gives the protein CASKTGEGDTQYF.

This clonotype has just a few counts. The V and J genes are TRBV29-1 and TRBJ1-4; 8 positions agree with TRBD1. CDR3 size: 13 residues. The trim removed 5 bases at V and 8 bases at J, leaving 7 bases unmatched. The germline V gene has CDR1 SQVTM and CDR2 ANQGSEA. CDR3 region: CSVQGAGEEKLFF. CDR3 coding DNA: TGCAGCGTTCAGGGGGCAGGAGAAGAAAAACTGTTTTTT.

Turning to this clonotype: This clone may be a read error of a much larger clone one base away. The chain recombines TRBV14 with TRBJ2-2; the D is unclear. The ends were cut back, 3 bases at V and 6 bases at J, with 8 bases in the middle. CDR1 is SGHDN, CDR2 FVKESK, per germline. The CDR3 covers 13 residues. In nucleotides, the CDR3 is TGTGCCAGCAGCCATCGAGTGCCCGGGGAGCTGTTTTTT. This codes for CASSHRVPGELFF. Full variable domain (missing parts from reference TRBV14 and TRBJ2-2): EAGVTQFPSHSVIEKGQTVTLRCDPISGHDNLYWYRRVMGKEIKFLLHFVKESKQDESGMPNNRFLAERTGGTYSTLKVQPAELEDSGVYFCASSHRVPGELFFGEGSRLTVL.

This clonotype was seen a handful of times. The chain uses TRBV15 and TRBJ1-1; D gene unclear. The CDR3 is 16 residues long. Germline V lookup: CDR1 LNHNV, CDR2 YYDKDF (reference sequence). The germline V and J ends were trimmed by 4 bases and 2 bases, with 17 bases remaining between them. CDR3 DNA: TGTGCCACCAGCACCTCTCTTAGCCTTCCCAACACTGAAGCTTTCTTT. This sequence encodes CATSTSLSLPNTEAFF.

The CDR3 DNA reads as TGTGCCAGCAGCTTAGGTACGGGAGTCATGGCAGATACGCAGTATTTT. As protein: CASSLGTGVMADTQYF. V and J are TRBV7-6 and TRBJ2-3; maybe TRBD2 (6 bases). Germline-derived CDR1 and CDR2 are SGHVS and FNYEAQ. The CDR3 runs 16 residues. V lost 1 base and J 4 bases, leaving 15 bases between the germline ends.

This clonotype showed up many times. The chain is built from TRBV29-1 and TRBJ2-7, with unresolved D. Trimming pared 3 bases from V and 4 bases from J, leaving 7 bases between. Germline V gene sequence: CDR1 SQVTM, CDR2 ANQGSEA. The CDR3 runs 11 residues. The CDR3 loop reads CSVDTGYEQYF. CDR3 bases: TGCAGCGTTGATACCGGGTACGAGCAGTACTTC.

This clonotype showed up just a few times. The chain combines TRBV11-2 with TRBJ2-7; 10 bases fit TRBD1. The length of the CDR3 is 15 residues. Per the germline V gene, CDR1 is SGHAT and CDR2 is FQNNGV. V shed 5 bases, J shed 4 bases, and the junction held 8 bases outside the gene matches. In DNA, the CDR3 is TGTGCCAGCAGCGTATACCGGGACAGGGGTTACGAGCAGTACTTC. As protein: CASSVYRDRGYEQYF.

This chain uses TRBV29-1 with TRBJ2-7; the D call may be TRBD1 or TRBD2 (5 bases each). CDR1 and CDR2 (germline): SQVTM, ANQGSEA. The V gene lost 4 bases and the J gene lost 4 bases, with 11 bases spanning the gap. This CDR3 contains 12 residues. CDR3 bases: TGCAGCGTTGTAACAGGCGGGTACGAGCAGTACTTC. Its protein product is CSVVTGGYEQYF.

This clonotype showed up many times. The chain uses TRBV28 and TRBJ2-7; 10 bases are a match to TRBD1. The CDR3 length is 13 residues. J was trimmed by 6 bases and V by 2 bases; bases with no gene match: 1. Looked up from germline, CDR1 is MDHEN and CDR2 is SYDVKM. CDR3 nucleotide sequence: TGTGCCAGCAGTTTAGGACAGGGGGTCGAGCAGTACTTC. Encoded protein: CASSLGQGVEQYF.

At least ten counts were recorded for this clonotype. The chain uses TRBV7-6 and TRBJ2-2; 9 bases match TRBD2. This CDR3 contains 17 residues. With V trimmed by 2 bases and J by 4 bases, 8 bases remained unmatched. The germline V gene has CDR1 SGHVS and CDR2 FNYEAQ. The CDR3 bases are TGTGCCAGCAGCTTAAGTTGGCTAGCGGGAATCACCGGGGAGCTGTTTTTT. This translates into CASSLSWLAGITGELFF.

The rearrangement links TRBV7-9 to TRBJ2-3, with D maybe TRBD2 (5 bases). The CDR3 length is 14 residues. Germline loops: CDR1 SEHNR, CDR2 FQNEAQ (reference sequence). V was pared by 2 bases and J by 10 bases, with 16 bases between. The CDR3 DNA follows: TGTGCCAGCAGCTTACCCTTGGTAGCGCGGGCGCAGTATTTT. This translates into CASSLPLVARAQYF. The variable domain in full, completed from reference TRBV7-9 and TRBJ2-3, reads DTGVSQNPRHKITKRGQNVTFRCDPISEHNRLYWYRQTLGQGPEFLTYFQNEAQLEKSRLLSDRFSAERPKGSFSTLEIQRTEQGDSAMYLCASSLPLVARAQYFGPGTRLTVL.

This clonotype appeared a single time. This chain joins TRBV6-2 or TRBV6-3 and TRBJ2-7; D ambiguous. The germline V gene encodes CDR1 MNHEY and CDR2 SVGEGT. Trimming shortened V by 2 bases and J by 2 bases, and 10 bases separated the two germline ends. This CDR3 contains 14 residues. In DNA form, the CDR3 reads TGTGCCAGCAGTTACCGGCAGCCAGCCTACGAGCAGTACTTC. Translation: CASSYRQPAYEQYF.

The V and J genes are TRBV6-5 and TRBJ2-1; unclear D gene. This CDR3 is 13 amino acids long. The germline CDR1 and CDR2 sequences are MNHEY and SVGAGI. The germline V and J ends were trimmed by 0 bases and 8 bases, with 8 bases remaining between them. The CDR3: CASSYSHEHEQFF. CDR3 nucleotides: TGTGCCAGCAGTTACTCACACGAGCATGAGCAGTTCTTC.

The rearrangement uses TRBV7-2 and TRBJ2-1, with D perhaps matching TRBD2 (5 bases). The germline V and J ends were trimmed by 5 bases and 5 bases, with 19 bases remaining between them. Germline V lookup: CDR1 SGHTA, CDR2 FQGNSA. This CDR3 region has 16 residues. The CDR3 sequence is CASSPTSHAPHNEQFF. In DNA, the CDR3 is TGTGCCAGCAGCCCTACTAGTCATGCACCCCACAATGAGCAGTTCTTC.

This clonotype was seen a few times. The V gene is TRBV10-3, the J gene TRBJ1-2; 11 nucleotides match TRBD1. CDR1 ENHRY and CDR2 SYGVKD come from the germline V gene. With V trimmed by 7 bases and J by 5 bases, 6 bases remained unmatched. The CDR3 has 14 amino acids. The CDR3 loop reads CAITSGTGGYGYTF. In DNA, the CDR3 is TGTGCCATCACCTCCGGGACAGGGGGGTATGGCTACACCTTC.

Note on this clonotype: Its ends do not fully match the called genes, so a read error is possible. The chain employs TRBV28 and TRBJ2-7; D perhaps matches TRBD1 (5 bases). Germline assignment: CDR1 MDHEN and CDR2 SYDVKM. This CDR3 has 17 amino acids. In DNA form, the CDR3 reads TGTGCCAGCAGTTTCCACGGGCAGGGTCCTAGGTCCTCCGAGCAGTACTTC. Translation gives CASSFHGQGPRSSEQYF.

This clonotype was seen only a few times. The chain combines TRBV20-1 with TRBJ1-5, with a tentative D call TRBD1 (5 bases). CDR1 and CDR2 from the germline V gene are DFQATT and SNEGSKA (reference sequence). The CDR3 consists of 15 residues. V gave up 3 bases and J gave up 5 bases, with 17 bases separating them. The CDR3 nucleotides read TGCAGTGCTAGGTTTTCGCCCTCGGGGGATCAGCCCCAGCATTTT. Translated: CSARFSPSGDQPQHF.

In this sample, this clonotype turned up many times. The chain joins TRBV7-8 to TRBJ2-2; D is uncertain. The length of the CDR3 is 13 residues. Germline V gene data show CDR1 as SGHVS and CDR2 as FQNEAQ. V was shortened by 2 bases and J by 4 bases, with 5 bases between the two germline ends. The CDR3 DNA sequence: TGTGCCAGCAGCTTATGGGGCACCGGGGAGCTGTTTTTT. It translates to CASSLWGTGELFF.

This clonotype was counted many times. The chain has TRBV20-1 and TRBJ1-2, with 8 bases fitting TRBD1. The germline V gene encodes CDR1 DFQATT and CDR2 SNEGSKA (reference sequence). There are 15 residues in the CDR3. Trimming cost V 2 bases and J 4 bases; bases outside gene matches: 9. The CDR3 coding sequence is TGCAGTGCTAGATCCTGGACAGGGCAAACCTATGGCTACACCTTC. It encodes CSARSWTGQTYGYTF.

At least ten counts were recorded for this clonotype. J is TRBJ2-1 and V is TRBV28; possibly TRBD1 for D (6 bases). Germline CDR1 is MDHEN and CDR2 is SYDVKM. The CDR3 is 15 amino acids. V dropped 5 bases and J dropped 7 bases, with 18 bases sitting between them. The CDR3 region has the DNA TGTGCCAGCAGTACTACAGGGAAGGTTAGGAATGAGCAGTTCTTC. Encoded protein: CASSTTGKVRNEQFF.

This clonotype was detected ten times or more. V usage is TRBV19 and J usage is TRBJ1-2; D uncertain. This CDR3 contains 11 residues. The germline gives CDR1 LNHDA, CDR2 SQIVND (reference sequence). The germline V and J ends were trimmed by 8 bases and 3 bases, with 7 bases remaining between them. The CDR3 bases are TGTGCCAGTGAAAGGGACTATGGCTACACCTTC. Encoded protein: CASERDYGYTF.